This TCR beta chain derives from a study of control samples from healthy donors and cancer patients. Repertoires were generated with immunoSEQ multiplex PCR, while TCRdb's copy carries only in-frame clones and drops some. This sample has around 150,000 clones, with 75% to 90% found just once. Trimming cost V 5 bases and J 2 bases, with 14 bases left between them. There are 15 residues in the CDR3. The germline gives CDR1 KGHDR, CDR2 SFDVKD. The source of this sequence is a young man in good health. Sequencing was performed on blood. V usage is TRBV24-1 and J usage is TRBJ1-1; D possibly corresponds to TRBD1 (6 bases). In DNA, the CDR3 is TGTGCCACCAGTGCTGGGGACAACTTAAACACTGAAGCTTTCTTT. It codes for CATSAGDNLNTEAFF.